These 2 T cell receptor beta chains came from one sample sequenced in a study of T cell repertoires in cytomegalovirus infection. TCRdb reprocessed the reads with MiXCR, giving one entry per CDR3 protein. Here the sample spans around 180,000 distinct CDR3 sequences, about 21% being singletons. The sequenced sample consisted of PBMCs. Receptors were obtained from a human donor in good health (CMV status not recorded). Some clones in this sample may be carry-over from other donors' samples.

At least ten counts were recorded for this clonotype. This chain connects TRBV12-5 to TRBJ2-7, with TRBD2 identical over 7 bases. The CDR3 is 16 residues long. Germline V CDR1 and CDR2: LGHNT, FRNRAP. The V segment lost 5 bases and the J segment 2 bases; nucleotides outside the gene matches: 12. CDR3 sequence: CASGQLLTSFTYEQYF. The CDR3 bases are TGTGCTAGTGGTCAACTTCTGACTAGCTTCACCTACGAGCAGTACTTC.

The chain links TRBV6-1 to TRBJ1-6; D ambiguous. The CDR3 runs to 13 residues. V was pared by 3 bases and J by 6 bases, with 6 bases between. Germline values: CDR1 MNHNS, CDR2 SASEGT. This CDR3 is CASSDNFNSPLHF. The CDR3 coding sequence is TGTGCCAGCAGTGACAACTTTAATTCACCCCTCCACTTT.